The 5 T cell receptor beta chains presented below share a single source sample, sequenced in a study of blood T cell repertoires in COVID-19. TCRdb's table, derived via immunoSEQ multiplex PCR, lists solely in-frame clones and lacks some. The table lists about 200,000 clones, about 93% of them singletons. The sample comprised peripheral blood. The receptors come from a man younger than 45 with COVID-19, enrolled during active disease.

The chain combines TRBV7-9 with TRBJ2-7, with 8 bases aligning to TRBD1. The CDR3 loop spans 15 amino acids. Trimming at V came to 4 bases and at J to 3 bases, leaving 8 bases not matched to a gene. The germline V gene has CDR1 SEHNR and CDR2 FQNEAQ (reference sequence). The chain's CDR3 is CASSYRQDRDYEQYF. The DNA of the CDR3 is TGTGCCAGCAGCTACAGGCAGGACAGGGACTACGAGCAGTACTTC.

The CDR3 coding sequence is TGTGCCATCAGTGTAGGGAGCGGGGGGGCGACAGATACGCAGTATTTT. The encoded protein is CAISVGSGGATDTQYF. The rearrangement links TRBV10-3 to TRBJ2-3; 10 positions agree with TRBD2. The CDR3 is 16 residues long. The junction had 7 bases not matched to a gene; V was cut back by 4 bases and J by 3 bases. Germline V CDR1 and CDR2: ENHRY, SYGVKD.

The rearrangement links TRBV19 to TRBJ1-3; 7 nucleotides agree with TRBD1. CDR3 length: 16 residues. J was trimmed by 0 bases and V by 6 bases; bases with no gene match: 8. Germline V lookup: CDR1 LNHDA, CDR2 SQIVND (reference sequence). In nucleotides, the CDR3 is TGTGCCAGTAGCCCGGACAGGCCCCACTCTGGAAACACCATATATTTT. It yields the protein CASSPDRPHSGNTIYF. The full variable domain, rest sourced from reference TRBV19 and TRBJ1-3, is DGGITQSPKYLFRKEGQNVTLSCEQNLNHDAMYWYRQDPGQGLRLIYYSQIVNDFQKGDIAEGYSVSREKKESFPLTVTSAQKNPTAFYLCASSPDRPHSGNTIYFGEGSWLTVV.

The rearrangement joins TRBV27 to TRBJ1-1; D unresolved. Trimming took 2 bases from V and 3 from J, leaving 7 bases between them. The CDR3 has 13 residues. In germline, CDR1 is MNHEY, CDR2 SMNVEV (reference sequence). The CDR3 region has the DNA TGTGCCAGCAGTTTAAACGGGTACACTGAAGCTTTCTTT. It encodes CASSLNGYTEAFF.

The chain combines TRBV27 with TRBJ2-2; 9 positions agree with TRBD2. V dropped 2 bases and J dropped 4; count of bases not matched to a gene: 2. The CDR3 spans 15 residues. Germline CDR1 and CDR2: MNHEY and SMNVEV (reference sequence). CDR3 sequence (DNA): TGTGCCAGCAGTTTAGCGGGGGGGGCCACCGGGGAGCTGTTTTTT. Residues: CASSLAGGATGELFF.